This passage covers 14 T cell receptor beta chains from one sample sequenced in a study of T cells in narcolepsy. Clones were read by immunoSEQ multiplex PCR, and TCRdb kept only the in-frame ones, dropping some. The table records fewer than 40,000 clones, roughly four fifths of them present only once. Sequencing used CD45RA- memory CD4+ T cells from PBMCs. The receptors derive from a human donor with narcolepsy.

The chain has TRBV7-9 and TRBJ1-2, with D possibly being TRBD1 (5 bases). The V end lost 1 base, the J end lost 7 bases, and 13 bases lay between the germline ends. Germline CDR1 is SEHNR and CDR2 is FQNEAQ (reference sequence). The CDR3 totals 14 residues. The CDR3 sequence is CASSLGGGVPGYTF. The CDR3 region has the DNA TGTGCCAGCAGCTTAGGGGGCGGAGTTCCTGGCTACACCTTC.

The rearrangement links TRBV19 to TRBJ2-5; 13 bases are shared with TRBD2. The CDR3 spans 16 residues. V gave up 4 bases and J gave up 4 bases; unmatched junction bases: 6. Germline CDR1 and CDR2: LNHDA and SQIVND (reference sequence). For the CDR3, the DNA is TGTGCCAGTAGTAGGGGACTAGCGGGGCGTTCAGAGACCCAGTACTTC. Amino acids: CASSRGLAGRSETQYF.

The chain combines TRBV28 with TRBJ2-7; the D gene is possibly TRBD1 (5 bases). The V and J ends lost 1 base and 2 bases respectively, with 12 bases between them. This CDR3 has 15 amino acids. Per the germline V gene, CDR1 is MDHEN and CDR2 is SYDVKM. Here the CDR3 reads CASSLLSGIPYEQYF. The CDR3, as DNA: TGTGCCAGCAGTTTATTATCAGGGATCCCCTACGAGCAGTACTTC.

The rearrangement links TRBV5-1 to TRBJ2-2; D may be TRBD1 (5 bases). The CDR3 is 13 residues long. V was clipped by 1 base and J by 5 bases, with 6 bases between them. The germline V gene encodes CDR1 SGHRS and CDR2 YFSETQ. CDR3 loop: CASSLSGTGELFF. CDR3 in DNA: TGCGCCAGCAGCTTGTCAGGGACCGGGGAGCTGTTTTTT. The full variable domain, rest sourced from reference TRBV5-1 and TRBJ2-2, is KAGVTQTPRYLIKTRGQQVTLSCSPISGHRSVSWYQQTPGQGLQFLFEYFSETQRNKGNFPGRFSGRQFSNSRSEMNVSTLELGDSALYLCASSLSGTGELFFGEGSRLTVL.

V usage is TRBV4-1 and J usage is TRBJ1-1; D may be TRBD1 (6 bases). V lost 6 bases to trimming and J lost 4 bases, with 15 bases between them. CDR1 is MGHRA, CDR2 YSYEKL, per germline. The CDR3 has 14 residues. CDR3 region: CASSPREGGTEAFF. The CDR3 DNA reads TGCGCCAGCAGTCCTCGGGAGGGGGGCACTGAAGCTTTCTTT.

V and J are TRBV29-1 and TRBJ1-1; 8 bases are shared with TRBD1. This CDR3 region has 13 residues. Germline values: CDR1 SQVTM, CDR2 ANQGSEA. V was clipped by 3 bases and J by 10 bases; unmatched bases: 10. The CDR3 DNA reads TGCAGCGTTGACCAGCAGGGGGCAAGAGGAGCTTTCTTT. Translation: CSVDQQGARGAFF. Using reference TRBV29-1 and TRBJ1-1 for the parts outside the CDR3, the full variable domain is SAVISQKPSRDICQRGTSLTIQCQVDSQVTMMFWYRQQPGQSLTLIATANQGSEATYESGFVIDKFPISRPNLTFSTLTVSNMSPEDSSIYLCSVDQQGARGAFFGQGTRLTVV.

This chain connects TRBV13 to TRBJ2-7; the match to TRBD1 covers 7 bases. CDR3 length: 16 amino acids. CDR1 and CDR2 (germline): PRHDT, FYEKMQ (reference sequence). V trimming: 1 base; J trimming: 2 bases; junction bases outside the gene matches: 8. CDR3 sequence reads: CASSLATAGGAYEQYF. CDR3 in DNA: TGTGCCAGCAGCTTAGCTACGGCAGGGGGTGCCTACGAGCAGTACTTC.

The V gene is TRBV5-4, the J gene TRBJ2-3; D not certain. CDR1 and CDR2 from the germline V gene are SGHNT and YYREEE (reference sequence). Trimming cost V 0 bases and J 1 base, with 6 bases left between them. This CDR3 is built from 14 residues. The CDR3 is CASSLDQGTDTQYF. CDR3 DNA sequence: TGTGCCAGCAGCTTGGATCAGGGCACAGATACGCAGTATTTT.

The chain couples TRBV2 to TRBJ2-3; D uncertain. The V and J ends lost 4 bases and 0 bases respectively, with 5 bases between them. Germline V gene sequence: CDR1 SNHLY, CDR2 FYNNEI. The CDR3 consists of 13 residues. The CDR3 coding sequence is TGTGCCAGCAGTGTTATTAGCACAGATACGCAGTATTTT. Its translation: CASSVISTDTQYF.

This clone was detected only once. This chain links TRBV7-3 with TRBJ2-3; the D gene is possibly TRBD2 (5 bases). The length of the CDR3 is 17 residues. V was pared by 1 base and J by 1 base, with 15 bases between. Germline V gene sequence: CDR1 SGHTA, CDR2 FQGTGA. CDR3 protein: CASSLMLASSGTDTQYF. DNA of the CDR3: TGTGCCAGCAGCTTAATGTTGGCTAGCTCGGGCACAGATACGCAGTATTTT.

CDR3 protein: CASSLGRNTEAFF. For the CDR3, the DNA is TGTGCCAGCAGCTTAGGGCGGAACACTGAAGCTTTCTTT. J is TRBJ1-1 and V is TRBV5-6; D gene ambiguous. The length of the CDR3 is 13 residues. Germline CDR1 SGHDT, CDR2 YYEEEE. Trimming stripped 2 bases from V and 1 base from J, with 6 bases between.

This sequence joins TRBV6-5 and TRBJ2-7; 8 bases are a match to TRBD1. J gave up 7 bases and V 7 bases, and 6 bases lay outside the gene matches. This CDR3 spans 12 amino acids. Per germline, CDR1 MNHEY and CDR2 SVGAGI. The CDR3 nucleotides are TGTGCCAGCAAGGTAGGGACAGGAGAGCAGTACTTC. Translated: CASKVGTGEQYF.

This chain joins TRBV18 and TRBJ1-1; D call uncertain. This CDR3 contains 14 residues. Per the germline V gene, CDR1 is KGHSH and CDR2 is LQKENI. The ends were cut back, 3 bases at V and 0 bases at J, with 8 bases in the middle. DNA of the CDR3: TGTGCCAGCTCACCCGCCGGAATGAACACTGAAGCTTTCTTT. Encoded protein: CASSPAGMNTEAFF.

The CDR3 coding sequence is TGTGCCTGGACCCGGGGATTTAATCAGCCCCAGCATTTT. Its protein is CAWTRGFNQPQHF. The chain carries TRBV30 and TRBJ1-5, with unresolved D. The germline V gene has CDR1 GTSNPN and CDR2 SVGIG (reference sequence). This CDR3 is 13 amino acids long. V dropped 4 bases and J dropped 4 bases, with 11 bases sitting between them.